This TCR beta chain was found in a study of OX40 agonist ivuxolimab in advanced cancers. Study results and caveats: It was also the case that some nonresponders had low normalized T-cell clonal expansion.

About this clone: Its target is not known.

Profiled with immunoSEQ multiplex PCR; TCRdb holds only in-frame clones, not every one. The table has around 80,000 clones, around four fifths seen once. V dropped 0 bases and J dropped 3 bases, with 9 bases sitting between them. The CDR3 consists of 15 residues. The germline V gene has CDR1 MNHEY and CDR2 SVGAGI. The genes are TRBV6-5 and TRBJ2-1, with a weak D call TRBD2 (6 bases). The receptor comes from an adult with an advanced solid tumor such as melanoma, head and neck, liver or kidney cancer. The sample was CD4+ or CD8+ T cells sorted from blood, taken in a trial of the OX40 agonist ivuxolimab. DNA of the CDR3: TGTGCCAGCAGTTACTCTGCGGACTACTACAATGAGCAGTTCTTC. Amino acid sequence: CASSYSADYYNEQFF.